Shown below are 13 T cell receptor beta chains from a single sample sequenced in a study of graft-versus-host responses after intestinal transplantation (dated by TCRdb to the early 2020s). Their antigens remain unidentified. The time point label for this specimen denotes: cells obtained before transplantation from donor or recipient. Preparation of the library involved the immunoSEQ multiplex PCR assay. In TCRdb, the immuneACCESS table is reduced to in-frame sequences with V and J assigned. These tables do not hold every clone; where another copy was compared, an unresolved V gene accounts for under half, and the others remain unexplained. In all, the sample holds some 120,000 clones, and around nine tenths of those were seen once. 0.2% to 0.25% of the sample is taken by the ten largest. The sample in question was unstimulated CD4+ T cells sorted from spleen or lymph node cells, obtained before transplant. These receptors all come from a human donor who was the organ donor for an intestinal transplant.

This clone was detected only once. The gene calls are TRBV6-6 and TRBJ2-2, with D unresolved. Trimming shortened V by 6 bases and J by 1 base, and 9 bases separated the two germline ends. Looked up from germline, CDR1 is MNHNY and CDR2 is SVGAGI (reference sequence). The CDR3 length is 14 residues. Written as DNA, the CDR3 is TGTGCCAGCAGCCGAACTTTGAACACCGGGGAGCTGTTTTTT. It is translated as CASSRTLNTGELFF.

V is TRBV11-2 and J is TRBJ1-2; perhaps TRBD1 as D (6 bases). Trimming took off 1 base at V and 14 bases at J, with 17 bases between the two ends. CDR3 length: 13 amino acids. Per germline, CDR1 SGHAT and CDR2 FQNNGV. The CDR3 region is CASSLGTDPLQTF. CDR3 nucleotide sequence: TGTGCCAGCAGCTTAGGGACAGACCCTCTCCAAACCTTC.

V and J are TRBV30 and TRBJ1-4; perhaps TRBD1 as D (6 bases). Germline assignment: CDR1 GTSNPN and CDR2 SVGIG (reference sequence). Trimming cost V 5 bases and J 8 bases, with 15 bases left between them. The CDR3 totals 13 residues. The CDR3 loop reads CAWEGGVKEKLFF. The CDR3 DNA is TGTGCCTGGGAGGGGGGTGTAAAGGAAAAACTGTTTTTT.

The CDR3 is CASSEYDRAQYEQYF. DNA of the CDR3: TGTGCCAGCAGTGAATATGACAGGGCGCAATACGAGCAGTACTTC. The rearrangement links TRBV2 to TRBJ2-7; 7 bases match TRBD1. CDR1 is SNHLY, CDR2 FYNNEI, per germline. Losses at the gene ends were 2 bases for V and 4 bases for J; bases not matched to a gene: 8. This CDR3 contains 15 residues.

The CDR3 loop reads CASSPTPRNSNYGYTF. CDR3 coding DNA: TGTGCCAGCAGTCCAACCCCCAGGAATTCTAACTATGGCTACACCTTC. The V and J genes are TRBV11-2 and TRBJ1-2; the D is unclear. Deletions cut 6 bases from V and 0 bases from J, with 17 bases between. The CDR3 length is 16 residues. Germline values: CDR1 SGHAT, CDR2 FQNNGV.

The chain links TRBV4-2 to TRBJ2-7, with 12 bases fitting TRBD2. The CDR3 is made up of 19 amino acids. J lost 0 bases, V lost 2 bases, and 11 bases had no gene match. Germline V gives CDR1 LGHNA, CDR2 YNFKEQ. The CDR3 is CASSQNIGTSGQSSYEQYF. In nucleotides, the CDR3 is TGTGCCAGCAGCCAAAATATCGGGACTAGCGGGCAGAGCTCCTACGAGCAGTACTTC.

This clone was observed a single time. V usage is TRBV15 and J usage is TRBJ1-3; D uncertain. Germline CDR1 is LNHNV and CDR2 is YYDKDF (reference sequence). The CDR3 spans 15 residues. Trimming removed 1 base from V and 0 bases from J, with 7 bases in between. The CDR3 DNA reads TGTGCCACCAGCAGAGTGATCAGCTCTGGAAACACCATATATTTT. Translation: CATSRVISSGNTIYF.

The chain employs TRBV6-5 and TRBJ1-2, with a possible D match to TRBD1 (5 bases). The CDR3 loop spans 14 amino acids. Looked up from germline, CDR1 is MNHEY and CDR2 is SVGAGI. Trimming shortened V by 10 bases and J by 3 bases, and 18 bases separated the two germline ends. The CDR3, as DNA: TGTGCCACGACAGCTCACGGGGAGGACTATGGCTACACCTTC. As protein: CATTAHGEDYGYTF.

Written as DNA, the CDR3 is TGTGCCACCAGCAGACAACCCGGGACAGCGGTCTACGAGCAGTACTTC. Translation: CATSRQPGTAVYEQYF. This rearrangement joins TRBV15 to TRBJ2-7; 7 nucleotides line up with TRBD1. The CDR3 is 16 amino acids. The ends lost 2 bases at V and 3 bases at J; junction bases unmatched: 10. Germline V gene data show CDR1 as LNHNV and CDR2 as YYDKDF (reference sequence).

This clone appeared a few times. The chain couples TRBV15 to TRBJ1-1; a possible D gene is TRBD1 (5 bases). Trimming left V 0 bases short and J 4 bases short, with 9 bases between. This CDR3 has 14 residues. CDR1 and CDR2 (germline): LNHNV, YYDKDF (reference sequence). The CDR3 sequence is CATSRDSGFTEAFF. As DNA, the CDR3 is TGTGCCACCAGCAGAGATTCAGGGTTCACTGAAGCTTTCTTT.

This clone was detected once. The rearrangement links TRBV27 to TRBJ1-4, with D possibly TRBD1 on 5 matching bases. This CDR3 is built from 14 residues. The V gene's germline CDR1 is MNHEY and CDR2 SMNVEV (reference sequence). V was trimmed by 7 bases and J by 5 bases, leaving 14 bases between them. Here the CDR3 reads CASKAPGRNEKLFF. CDR3 nucleotide sequence: TGTGCCAGCAAGGCTCCAGGGCGAAATGAAAAACTGTTTTTT.

This clone was counted once. The chain joins TRBV11-2 to TRBJ2-7, with D possibly matching TRBD2 (5 bases). The CDR3 runs to 13 residues. Trimming pared 6 bases from V and 3 bases from J, leaving 12 bases between. Germline V CDR1 and CDR2: SGHAT, FQNNGV. The CDR3 coding sequence is TGTGCCAGCAGAAATAGTGGGAGCTACGAGCAGTACTTC. This sequence encodes CASRNSGSYEQYF. The whole variable domain, remainder taken from reference TRBV11-2 and TRBJ2-7, is EAGVAQSPRYKIIEKRQSVAFWCNPISGHATLYWYQQILGQGPKLLIQFQNNGVVDDSQLPKDRFSAERLKGVDSTLKIQPAKLEDSAVYLCASRNSGSYEQYFGPGTRLTVT.

The CDR3 here is CAWSVAHETQYF. The DNA of the CDR3 is TGTGCCTGGAGTGTAGCTCACGAGACCCAGTACTTC. This chain joins TRBV30 and TRBJ2-5; no clear D. The germline V and J ends were trimmed by 0 bases and 5 bases, with 7 bases remaining between them. The length of the CDR3 is 12 residues. The V gene's germline CDR1 is GTSNPN and CDR2 SVGIG (reference sequence).